The 27 T cell receptor beta chains presented below share a single source sample, sequenced in a study of blood T cell repertoires in COVID-19. TCRdb's copy holds only in-frame clones and misses some; the assay was immunoSEQ multiplex PCR. The sample consists of hundreds of thousands of clones, 75% to 90% of them appearing once. Sequencing was carried out using PBMCs or T cells enriched from blood (not recorded which). Receptors were obtained from a man between 18 and 29 years old who had recovered from COVID-19.

CDR3 DNA: TGCGCCAGCAGCTTGGAGACGACAGGGGGCGTATATGGCTACACCTTC. Protein product: CASSLETTGGVYGYTF. The rearrangement joins TRBV5-1 to TRBJ1-2, with 10 nucleotides matching TRBD1. Per germline, CDR1 SGHRS and CDR2 YFSETQ. V shed 0 bases and J 5 bases; nucleotides not matched to a gene: 7. This CDR3 is built from 16 residues.

The sample holds one count of this clone. The chain recombines TRBV3-1 (or the pseudogene TRBV3-2) with TRBJ2-5; 8 bases are a match to TRBD2. The CDR3 contains 16 residues. The V gene end was trimmed by 0 bases and the J gene end by 1 base; junction bases not matched to a gene: 4. Germline CDR1 LGHDT, CDR2 YNNKEL (reference sequence). CDR3 nucleotide sequence: TGTGCCAGCAGCCAAGATAACCTAGCGGGCCAAGAGACCCAGTACTTC. It codes for CASSQDNLAGQETQYF.

DNA of the CDR3: TGTGCCAGCAAAGGGGATAGCTCCTACAATGAGCAGTTCTTC. It specifies CASKGDSSYNEQFF. The V and J genes are TRBV6-5 and TRBJ2-1; TRBD1 is a possible D gene (5 bases). V lost 7 bases and J lost 0, with 10 bases in between. The CDR3 totals 14 residues. Looked up from germline, CDR1 is MNHEY and CDR2 is SVGAGI.

The chain joins TRBV5-5 to TRBJ1-6; TRBD1 matches 8 bases. Germline V gene lookup returns CDR1 SGHKS and CDR2 YYEKEE (reference sequence). V lost 0 bases, J lost 5 bases, and 4 bases stayed unmatched. This CDR3 region has 16 residues. The CDR3 loop is CASSLGRTGNNSPLHF. In DNA, the CDR3 is TGTGCCAGCAGCTTGGGCCGGACAGGGAATAATTCACCCCTCCACTTT.

The chain has TRBV18 and TRBJ2-1; TRBD1 matches 7 bases. The germline gives CDR1 KGHSH, CDR2 LQKENI. With 0 bases clipped from V and 7 bases from J, the junction kept 9 bases outside the gene matches. This CDR3 comprises 16 residues. DNA for the CDR3: TGTGCCAGCTCACCACCGGGGCAGGGGGATTCGAATGAGCAGTTCTTC. It encodes CASSPPGQGDSNEQFF.

V gene TRBV18 combines with J gene TRBJ1-4; 10 nucleotides agree with TRBD1. The ends lost 4 bases at V and 3 bases at J; junction bases unmatched: 2. Germline V gives CDR1 KGHSH, CDR2 LQKENI. The CDR3 length is 15 residues. CDR3 loop: CASSLGQGANEKLFF. The CDR3 region has the DNA TGTGCCAGCTCACTCGGACAGGGGGCTAATGAAAAACTGTTTTTT. The whole variable domain, filled in from reference TRBV18 and TRBJ1-4, reads NAGVMQNPRHLVRRRGQEARLRCSPMKGHSHVYWYRQLPEEGLKFMVYLQKENIIDESGMPKERFSAEFPKEGPSILRIQQVVRGDSAAYFCASSLGQGANEKLFFGSGTQLSVL.

This rearrangement joins TRBV28 to TRBJ2-7, with 9 bases fitting TRBD1. The length of the CDR3 is 15 residues. Trimming at V came to 2 bases and at J to 4 bases, leaving 6 bases not matched to a gene. Germline CDR1 and CDR2: MDHEN and SYDVKM. The CDR3, as DNA: TGTGCCAGCAGTTTAGGGACAGGGTCTTCTTACGAGCAGTACTTC. It encodes CASSLGTGSSYEQYF.

The chain couples TRBV7-8 to TRBJ1-6; D is possibly TRBD1 (5 bases). The CDR3 loop spans 13 amino acids. From germline, CDR1 is SGHVS and CDR2 FQNEAQ. The V gene lost 0 bases and the J gene lost 8 bases, with 5 bases spanning the gap. CDR3 nucleotide sequence: TGTGCCAGCAGCTTAGCACAGGATTCACCCCTCCACTTT. This translates into CASSLAQDSPLHF.

J is TRBJ2-2 and V is TRBV20-1, with D unresolved. CDR3 length: 14 residues. Per the germline V gene, CDR1 is DFQATT and CDR2 is SNEGSKA (reference sequence). V shed 3 bases and J shed 2 bases, with 10 bases lying between them. The CDR3 sequence is CSASRWSNTGELFF. The CDR3 nucleotides read TGCAGTGCTAGTCGGTGGAGTAACACCGGGGAGCTGTTTTTT.

J is TRBJ2-3 and V is TRBV9, with a tentative D call TRBD1 (6 bases). The germline CDR1 and CDR2 sequences are SGDLS and YYNGEE. Trimming left V 0 bases short and J 6 bases short, with 14 bases between. The CDR3 has 15 residues. The CDR3 spells CASSVDGTFGDTQYF. The CDR3 DNA reads as TGTGCCAGCAGCGTAGATGGGACATTCGGCGATACGCAGTATTTT.

V is TRBV4-2 and J is TRBJ2-7; perhaps TRBD2 as D (6 bases). CDR1 is LGHNA and CDR2 is YNFKEQ in the germline V gene. CDR3 length: 12 amino acids. V was clipped by 4 bases and J by 4 bases, with 8 bases between them. As DNA, the CDR3 is TGTGCCAGCAGCCCCGGAGGGTACGAGCAGTACTTC. Protein product: CASSPGGYEQYF.

The rearrangement joins TRBV9 to TRBJ2-3; 9 bases fit TRBD1. This CDR3 region has 15 residues. CDR1 is SGDLS, CDR2 YYNGEE, per germline. V gave up 3 bases and J gave up 3 bases; unmatched junction bases: 5. CDR3 region: CASSARTGETDTQYF. Here the CDR3 DNA reads TGTGCCAGCAGCGCCAGGACAGGGGAGACAGATACGCAGTATTTT. The entire variable domain, with the rest obtained from reference TRBV9 and TRBJ2-3, is as follows: DSGVTQTPKHLITATGQRVTLRCSPRSGDLSVYWYQQSLDQGLQFLIQYYNGEERAKGNILERFSAQQFPDLHSELNLSSLELGDSALYFCASSARTGETDTQYFGPGTRLTVL.

The chain joins TRBV2 to TRBJ1-2; 8 bases are a match to TRBD1. Germline CDR1 SNHLY, CDR2 FYNNEI. V gave up 6 bases and J gave up 4 bases; unmatched junction bases: 4. CDR3 length: 13 residues. CDR3 DNA: TGTGCCAGCAGGACAGGGGTGGCCTATGGCTACACCTTC. It codes for CASRTGVAYGYTF. Full variable domain (remainder filled in from reference TRBV2 and TRBJ1-2): EPEVTQTPSHQVTQMGQEVILRCVPISNHLYFYWYRQILGQKVEFLVSFYNNEISEKSEIFDDQFSVERPDGSNFTLKIRSTKLEDSAMYFCASRTGVAYGYTFGSGTRLTVV.

V usage is TRBV9 and J usage is TRBJ1-2, with D maybe TRBD1 (5 bases). Trimming took 4 bases from V and 1 from J, leaving 23 bases between them. This CDR3 contains 18 residues. Per germline, CDR1 SGDLS and CDR2 YYNGEE. The CDR3 sequence: CASSPKLGKIDSNYGYTF. In nucleotides, the CDR3 is TGTGCCAGCAGCCCAAAGCTTGGCAAGATTGACAGTAACTATGGCTACACCTTC. The variable domain in full, with the rest retrieved from reference TRBV9 and TRBJ1-2, is DSGVTQTPKHLITATGQRVTLRCSPRSGDLSVYWYQQSLDQGLQFLIQYYNGEERAKGNILERFSAQQFPDLHSELNLSSLELGDSALYFCASSPKLGKIDSNYGYTFGSGTRLTVV.

The chain couples TRBV7-9 to TRBJ1-2; D might be TRBD1 (6 bases). Germline V gene lookup returns CDR1 SEHNR and CDR2 FQNEAQ (reference sequence). Trimming took 6 bases from V and 12 from J, leaving 20 bases between them. This CDR3 region has 13 residues. The CDR3 coding sequence is TGTGCCAGCAGTTGGACAGAGATGTCAGTCCACACCTTC. It translates to CASSWTEMSVHTF.

The gene calls are TRBV9 and TRBJ1-1; D is possibly TRBD1 (6 bases). CDR1 and CDR2 from the germline V gene are SGDLS and YYNGEE. Trimming took 2 bases from V and 2 from J, leaving 10 bases between them. There are 14 residues in the CDR3. CDR3 sequence reads: CASSVGRGNTEAFF. In DNA form, the CDR3 reads TGTGCCAGCAGCGTTGGCAGGGGTAACACTGAAGCTTTCTTT.

The chain couples TRBV19 to TRBJ2-1; no clear D gene. The V gene lost 7 bases and the J gene lost 3 bases, with 16 bases spanning the gap. Germline CDR1 reads LNHDA; CDR2 reads SQIVND (reference sequence). This CDR3 is 15 amino acids long. The CDR3 nucleotides are TGTGCCAGTACCTCGAGAGCCCTGGTCTACAATGAGCAGTTCTTC. Protein product: CASTSRALVYNEQFF.

On this clone itself: The same CDR3 also results from other DNA sequences found in this sample. The J gene is TRBJ1-5, the V gene TRBV7-2; no reliable D call. Germline V gives CDR1 SGHTA, CDR2 FQGNSA. Trimming stripped 1 base from V and 7 bases from J, with 11 bases between. The CDR3 contains 14 residues. The CDR3 bases are TGTGCCAGCAGCTTAGGGAGGGTTGGGCAGCCCCAGCATTTT. Amino acid sequence: CASSLGRVGQPQHF.

The chain joins TRBV7-3 to TRBJ2-3; TRBD2 might be the D (6 bases). Germline V gives CDR1 SGHTA, CDR2 FQGTGA. CDR3 length: 15 amino acids. Trimming removed 2 bases from V and 3 bases from J, with 12 bases in between. The CDR3 spells CASSLGGTGTDTQYF. The CDR3 DNA follows: TGTGCCAGCAGCTTAGGCGGGACGGGGACAGATACGCAGTATTTT.

This chain connects TRBV13 to TRBJ2-3; a weak D match, TRBD2 (5 bases). The germline V gene encodes CDR1 PRHDT and CDR2 FYEKMQ (reference sequence). This CDR3 comprises 13 residues. Trimming took off 8 bases at V and 0 bases at J, with 9 bases between the two ends. The DNA for the CDR3 is TGTGCCAGCGAGGGCACTAGCACAGATACGCAGTATTTT. Its translation: CASEGTSTDTQYF.

CDR3 region: CASRAGGSSGANVLTF. The CDR3, as DNA: TGTGCCAGCCGAGCAGGGGGTAGCTCTGGGGCCAACGTCCTGACTTTC. This rearrangement joins TRBV7-3 to TRBJ2-6; 7 positions match TRBD1. The CDR3 covers 16 residues. The V gene's germline CDR1 is SGHTA and CDR2 FQGTGA. After removal of 8 bases from V and 0 bases from J, the junction contained 7 bases not matched to a gene.

The rearrangement links TRBV27 to TRBJ1-1, with D maybe TRBD1 (5 bases). The CDR3 is made up of 13 amino acids. V lost 6 bases to trimming and J lost 10 bases, with 18 bases between them. Germline V CDR1 and CDR2: MNHEY, SMNVEV (reference sequence). CDR3 nucleotides: TGTGCCAGCAGACAGGAGGGTCAGATGGGAGCTTTCTTT. It is translated as CASRQEGQMGAFF.

This chain joins TRBV30 and TRBJ2-7, with a tentative D call TRBD2 (5 bases). Trimming cost V 2 bases and J 3 bases, with 14 bases left between them. This CDR3 contains 14 residues. The germline V gene encodes CDR1 GTSNPN and CDR2 SVGIG (reference sequence). CDR3 DNA: TGTGCCTGGAGTAGGAGGCAGGCAGTCTACGAGCAGTACTTC. Translating it yields CAWSRRQAVYEQYF.

This clone showed up just once. This chain connects TRBV4-2 to TRBJ2-4, with D perhaps matching TRBD2 (6 bases). Trimming left V 0 bases short and J 3 bases short, with 12 bases between. Per the germline V gene, CDR1 is LGHNA and CDR2 is YNFKEQ. This CDR3 region has 16 residues. CDR3: CASSQEAGLSKNIQYF. The CDR3 coding sequence is TGTGCCAGCAGCCAAGAGGCGGGGTTGAGCAAAAACATTCAGTACTTC.

V and J are TRBV7-8 and TRBJ2-1; D not resolved. The CDR3 runs 16 residues. CDR1 and CDR2 from the germline V gene are SGHVS and FQNEAQ. V lost 1 base and J lost 0, with 10 bases in between. DNA of the CDR3: TGTGCCAGCAGCTTAGTCCCGTACTCCTCCTACAATGAGCAGTTCTTC. Its protein product is CASSLVPYSSYNEQFF. Full variable domain (outside the CDR3, taken from reference TRBV7-8 and TRBJ2-1): GAGVSQSPRYKVAKRGQDVALRCDPISGHVSLFWYQQALGQGPEFLTYFQNEAQLDKSGLPSDRFFAERPEGSVSTLKIQRTQQEDSAVYLCASSLVPYSSYNEQFFGPGTRLTVL.

The DNA of the CDR3 is TGTGCCAGCAGTTTCCCCCCGGTCAATGAGCAGTTCTTC. Amino acid sequence: CASSFPPVNEQFF. This chain uses TRBV28 with TRBJ2-1; D unresolved. This CDR3 spans 13 amino acids. V was shortened by 3 bases and J by 6 bases, with 9 bases between the two germline ends. The V gene's germline CDR1 is MDHEN and CDR2 SYDVKM.

The J gene is TRBJ1-2, the V gene TRBV4-2; 8 bases map to TRBD1. This CDR3 spans 15 amino acids. The V gene's germline CDR1 is LGHNA and CDR2 YNFKEQ. The V segment lost 3 bases and the J segment 8 bases; nucleotides outside the gene matches: 11. The CDR3 loop is CASSQDVDRDGGYTF. As DNA, the CDR3 is TGTGCCAGCAGCCAGGATGTGGACAGGGACGGGGGCTACACCTTC.